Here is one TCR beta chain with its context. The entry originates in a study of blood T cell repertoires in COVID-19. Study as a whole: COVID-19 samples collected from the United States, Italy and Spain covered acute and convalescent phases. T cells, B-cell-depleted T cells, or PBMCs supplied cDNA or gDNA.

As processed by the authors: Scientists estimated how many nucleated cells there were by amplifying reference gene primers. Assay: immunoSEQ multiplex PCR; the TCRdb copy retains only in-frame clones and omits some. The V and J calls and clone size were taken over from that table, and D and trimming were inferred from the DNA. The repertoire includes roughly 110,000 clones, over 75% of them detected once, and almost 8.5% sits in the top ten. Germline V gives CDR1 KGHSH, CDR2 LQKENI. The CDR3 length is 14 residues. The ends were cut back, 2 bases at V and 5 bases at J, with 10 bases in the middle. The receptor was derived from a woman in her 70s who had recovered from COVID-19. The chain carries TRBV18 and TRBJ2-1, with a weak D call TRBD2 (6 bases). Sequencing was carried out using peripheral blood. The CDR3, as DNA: TGTGCCAGCTCACCAGGTAGCGGCAACAATGAGCAGTTCTTC. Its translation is CASSPGSGNNEQFF.